This entry lists 32 T cell receptor beta chains sequenced from one sample in a study of response to subunit inactivated influenza vaccine. TCRdb re-called the RT-PCR reads through MiXCR, storing one row per CDR3 protein. The table lists 700,000 to 900,000 distinct CDR3 sequences, about 20% of them singletons. Specimen: PBMCs from blood, collected 4 to 6 days after vaccination. The receptors originated from a man aged 50 or older who received an inactivated influenza vaccine.

This clonotype was picked up one time. This chain uses TRBV12-3 or TRBV12-4 with TRBJ2-5, with D unresolved. The CDR3 runs to 11 residues. Trimming removed 7 bases at V and 8 bases at J, with 11 bases between. The CDR3 nucleotides are TGTGCCAGCACTTTTGAAAGCACCCAGTACTTC. Translated: CASTFESTQYF.

This clonotype has more than one count but fewer than ten. This chain links TRBV3-1 with TRBJ2-5; perhaps TRBD1 as D (5 bases). Germline V gene lookup returns CDR1 LGHDT and CDR2 YNNKEL (reference sequence). This CDR3 spans 15 amino acids. Trimming pared 5 bases from V and 1 base from J, leaving 14 bases between. CDR3 sequence (DNA): TGTGCCAGCAGCACCCGAATGACAGCCCAAGAGACCCAGTACTTC. This codes for CASSTRMTAQETQYF.

This chain's CDR3 is CASRGGTAYNEQFF. CDR3 bases: TGTGCCAGCAGGGGGGGGACAGCCTACAATGAGCAGTTCTTC. The chain uses TRBV6-1 and TRBJ2-1, with D perhaps matching TRBD1 or TRBD2 (7 bases each). The CDR3 has 14 residues. V was trimmed by 6 bases and J by 2 bases, leaving 11 bases between them. Per germline, CDR1 MNHNS and CDR2 SASEGT.

The sample holds a few counts of this clonotype. The J gene is TRBJ2-7, the V gene TRBV3-1, with TRBD2 matching 12 bases. Looked up from germline, CDR1 is LGHDT and CDR2 is YNNKEL (reference sequence). This CDR3 is 18 amino acids long. The ends lost 1 base at V and 1 base at J; junction bases unmatched: 8. CDR3 nucleotide sequence: TGTGCCAGCAGCCAAGCGACTAGCGGGAGCTTCGGGTCCTACGAGCAGTACTTC. It encodes CASSQATSGSFGSYEQYF.

This clonotype has more than one count but fewer than ten. This chain uses TRBV12-3 or TRBV12-4 with TRBJ2-2; TRBD1 agrees at 7 bases. Trimming at V came to 3 bases and at J to 0 bases, leaving 1 base not matched to a gene. This CDR3 contains 15 residues. The CDR3 sequence: CASSLDRSNTGELFF. The CDR3 nucleotides read TGTGCCAGCAGTTTGGACAGGTCGAACACCGGGGAGCTGTTTTTT.

The chain recombines TRBV28 with TRBJ2-3; D might be TRBD1 or TRBD2, each matching 5 bases. The germline V gene encodes CDR1 MDHEN and CDR2 SYDVKM. V was clipped by 1 base and J by 5 bases, with 16 bases between them. This CDR3 spans 16 amino acids. The CDR3 region has the DNA TGTGCCAGCAGTTTATATCCAGGGAGTATCATAGATACGCAGTATTTT. It specifies CASSLYPGSIIDTQYF.

The V gene is TRBV11-1, the J gene TRBJ2-7; TRBD2 might be the D (6 bases). The V gene's germline CDR1 is SGHAT and CDR2 FQDESV (reference sequence). This CDR3 region has 19 residues. Trimming took off 5 bases at V and 4 bases at J, with 30 bases between the two ends. This CDR3 is CASSPRGGIILGRLYEQYF. As DNA, the CDR3 is TGTGCCAGCAGCCCACGTGGAGGGATTATCTTAGGGCGATTATACGAGCAGTACTTC. Supplemented by reference TRBV11-1 and TRBJ2-7, the full variable domain reads EAEVAQSPRYKITEKSQAVAFWCDPISGHATLYWYRQILGQGPELLVQFQDESVVDDSQLPKDRFSAERLKGVDSTLKIQPAELGDSAMYLCASSPRGGIILGRLYEQYFGPGTRLTVT.

The chain joins TRBV18 to TRBJ2-1, with D hard to call. CDR3 size: 12 residues. Germline CDR1 is KGHSH and CDR2 is LQKENI. The V and J ends lost 5 bases and 7 bases respectively, with 9 bases between them. Here the CDR3 reads CASSRAVNEQFF. CDR3 nucleotides: TGTGCCAGCTCAAGGGCTGTAAATGAGCAGTTCTTC.

The sample holds many counts of this clonotype. This chain connects TRBV10-3 to TRBJ2-3; D perhaps matches TRBD2 (5 bases). The CDR3 length is 16 residues. Germline V CDR1 and CDR2: ENHRY, SYGVKD. V was cut by 7 bases and J by 0 bases, with 17 bases left in between. CDR3 amino acids: CAIKKGLAESTDTQYF. CDR3 nucleotide sequence: TGTGCCATCAAAAAAGGACTTGCAGAGAGCACAGATACGCAGTATTTT.

At least ten counts were recorded for this clonotype. The chain combines TRBV5-1 with TRBJ2-1; maybe TRBD2 (6 bases). The CDR3 runs 13 residues. The germline V and J ends were trimmed by 4 bases and 7 bases, with 12 bases remaining between them. Germline V gene sequence: CDR1 SGHRS, CDR2 YFSETQ. CDR3 DNA sequence: TGCGCCAGCAGCCCTTTGGGGAGGAATGAGCAGTTCTTC. It yields the protein CASSPLGRNEQFF.

The V call is TRBV2, the J call TRBJ2-1; D might be TRBD1 (6 bases). The CDR3 extends over 16 amino acids. From germline, CDR1 is SNHLY and CDR2 FYNNEI. V lost 0 bases and J lost 3, with 12 bases in between. The CDR3 coding sequence is TGTGCCAGCAGTGAAGCGCTTTCAGGGGTCTACAATGAGCAGTTCTTC. Its translation is CASSEALSGVYNEQFF.

This chain joins TRBV11-2 and TRBJ2-1; D is possibly TRBD1 or TRBD2 (6 bases each). This CDR3 contains 16 residues. Germline CDR1 reads SGHAT; CDR2 reads FQNNGV. Trimming cost V 5 bases and J 4 bases, with 18 bases left between them. The CDR3 protein is CASSPRRRGSYNEQFF. CDR3 nucleotides: TGTGCCAGCAGCCCTCGGCGGAGGGGGAGTTACAATGAGCAGTTCTTC.

This clonotype occurred a few times. The chain recombines TRBV6-1 with TRBJ1-5, with D perhaps TRBD1 (6 bases). This CDR3 spans 14 amino acids. Germline V gene lookup returns CDR1 MNHNS and CDR2 SASEGT. V was cut by 7 bases and J by 6 bases, with 16 bases left in between. The CDR3 region has the DNA TGTGCCAGCACCGAGGGGGGCGCGGGTCAGCCCCAGCATTTT. Residues: CASTEGGAGQPQHF.

The rearrangement uses TRBV20-1 and TRBJ2-3; tentative D call: TRBD2 (5 bases). CDR3 length: 14 residues. V was pared by 1 base and J by 5 bases, with 13 bases between. Germline V gene data show CDR1 as DFQATT and CDR2 as SNEGSKA (reference sequence). The CDR3 is CSARVPSGIDTQYF. The CDR3 DNA sequence: TGCAGTGCTAGAGTTCCCTCCGGGATAGATACGCAGTATTTT.

V usage is TRBV10-3 and J usage is TRBJ2-2; D tentatively fits TRBD1 or TRBD2 (7 bases each). Germline V lookup: CDR1 ENHRY, CDR2 SYGVKD. The CDR3 spans 15 residues. Trimming cost V 6 bases and J 6 bases, with 17 bases left between them. The CDR3 sequence: CAISPQGGSPGELFF. CDR3 coding DNA: TGTGCCATCAGCCCCCAGGGGGGGTCTCCCGGGGAGCTGTTTTTT.

Only a few counts were recorded for this clonotype. The chain uses TRBV20-1 and TRBJ1-5; 7 bases match TRBD1. CDR3 length: 16 amino acids. Trimming removed 3 bases from V and 0 bases from J; junction bases left unmatched: 8. Germline CDR1 and CDR2: DFQATT and SNEGSKA (reference sequence). CDR3 nucleotide sequence: TGCAGTGCTAGGCCAGGGACAGATTATAGCAATCAGCCCCAGCATTTT. It yields the protein CSARPGTDYSNQPQHF.

The V call is TRBV7-9, the J call TRBJ2-5; D remains unclear. The germline CDR1 and CDR2 sequences are SEHNR and FQNEAQ (reference sequence). V was shortened by 1 base and J by 5 bases, with 8 bases between the two germline ends. CDR3 length: 13 amino acids. The CDR3 nucleotides are TGTGCCAGCAGCTTAGACGCCCGGGAGACCCAGTACTTC. Translated: CASSLDARETQYF.

This chain joins TRBV12-3 or TRBV12-4 and TRBJ2-2; D possibly corresponds to TRBD1 (6 bases). Trimming pared 7 bases from V and 5 bases from J, leaving 20 bases between. The CDR3 is made up of 16 amino acids. As DNA, the CDR3 is TGTGCCAGCAAAAAAGGGGGAACAGGGCTTACCGGGGAGCTGTTTTTT. It specifies CASKKGGTGLTGELFF.

This chain joins TRBV5-6 and TRBJ2-3, with D possibly matching TRBD2 (6 bases). The CDR3 consists of 14 residues. Per germline, CDR1 SGHDT and CDR2 YYEEEE. Trimming stripped 6 bases from V and 1 base from J, with 12 bases between. CDR3 protein: CASKEVAGTDTQYF. The DNA for the CDR3 is TGTGCCAGCAAGGAAGTAGCGGGCACAGATACGCAGTATTTT.

This clonotype was detected many times. The chain links TRBV5-1 to TRBJ2-3; 9 bases are a match to TRBD1. Trimming at V came to 6 bases and at J to 6 bases, leaving 8 bases not matched to a gene. The length of the CDR3 is 14 residues. The germline gives CDR1 SGHRS, CDR2 YFSETQ. The CDR3 region has the DNA TGCGCCAGCACCGAGACAGGGGGAGGGGATACGCAGTATTTT. It yields the protein CASTETGGGDTQYF. Together with reference TRBV5-1 and TRBJ2-3, the CDR3 gives the full variable domain: KAGVTQTPRYLIKTRGQQVTLSCSPISGHRSVSWYQQTPGQGLQFLFEYFSETQRNKGNFPGRFSGRQFSNSRSEMNVSTLELGDSALYLCASTETGGGDTQYFGPGTRLTVL.

This sequence joins TRBV15 and TRBJ2-3, with 10 bases fitting TRBD1. The CDR3 consists of 15 residues. The germline CDR1 and CDR2 sequences are LNHNV and YYDKDF (reference sequence). V lost 6 bases to trimming and J lost 4 bases; unmatched junction nucleotides: 7. Here the CDR3 reads CATRRTGGLADTQYF. DNA for the CDR3: TGTGCCACCAGAAGGACAGGGGGTCTGGCAGATACGCAGTATTTT.

The chain joins TRBV6-1 to TRBJ1-2, with a possible D match to TRBD1 (6 bases). The CDR3 is 13 residues long. The germline CDR1 and CDR2 sequences are MNHNS and SASEGT. V lost 2 bases to trimming and J lost 7 bases, with 11 bases between them. The CDR3 here is CASSETGRVGYTF. CDR3 sequence (DNA): TGTGCCAGCAGTGAAACAGGGCGTGTTGGCTACACCTTC.

This clonotype was recorded a few times. The chain recombines TRBV20-1 with TRBJ1-2; no definite D call. This CDR3 contains 12 residues. V gave up 4 bases and J gave up 8 bases, with 14 bases separating them. Germline CDR1 DFQATT, CDR2 SNEGSKA (reference sequence). The CDR3 DNA reads as TGCAGTGCTATACGTCGTTTAGGGGGCTACACCTTC. Translation gives CSAIRRLGGYTF.

The V gene is TRBV28, the J gene TRBJ1-3; TRBD1 agrees at 8 bases. The CDR3 loop spans 14 amino acids. Germline assignment: CDR1 MDHEN and CDR2 SYDVKM. Trimming removed 5 bases from V and 5 bases from J; junction bases left unmatched: 5. In DNA, the CDR3 is TGTGCCAGCAGTCCGCAGGGGGCTCGAAACACCATATATTTT. Protein product: CASSPQGARNTIYF.

The genes are TRBV25-1 and TRBJ2-5; D gene unclear. Trimming left V 3 bases short and J 2 bases short, with 7 bases between. Germline CDR1 MGHDK, CDR2 SYGVNS. There are 13 residues in the CDR3. The CDR3 bases are TGTGCCAGCAGTGAGAACACGCAAGAGACCCAGTACTTC. It specifies CASSENTQETQYF.

This clonotype was detected many times. This chain connects TRBV25-1 to TRBJ2-2; D remains ambiguous. Trimming shortened V by 6 bases and J by 1 base, and 3 bases separated the two germline ends. Per the germline V gene, CDR1 is MGHDK and CDR2 is SYGVNS. The CDR3 sequence is 12 residues long. CDR3 nucleotides: TGTGCCAGCAGGGGGAACACCGGGGAGCTGTTTTTT. Its protein product is CASRGNTGELFF.

V and J are TRBV28 and TRBJ2-5, with 12 bases lining up with TRBD2. Germline V gene sequence: CDR1 MDHEN, CDR2 SYDVKM. With V trimmed by 6 bases and J by 5 bases, 7 bases remained unmatched. The CDR3 runs 15 residues. CDR3 residues: CASRLTSGSLETQYF. In DNA, the CDR3 is TGTGCCAGCAGACTGACTAGCGGGAGTTTGGAGACCCAGTACTTC.

The rearrangement joins TRBV4-2 to TRBJ2-1, with TRBD2 matching over 10 bases. This CDR3 has 18 amino acids. The J segment lost 0 bases and the V segment lost 1 base, leaving 6 bases of the junction unmatched. Germline V lookup: CDR1 LGHNA, CDR2 YNFKEQ. CDR3 protein: CASSQGTSGVSSYNEQFF. CDR3 coding DNA: TGTGCCAGCAGCCAAGGGACTAGCGGAGTAAGCTCCTACAATGAGCAGTTCTTC.

This clonotype has a handful of counts. The chain combines TRBV7-2 with TRBJ2-3; D gene ambiguous. The CDR3 totals 16 residues. V was shortened by 5 bases and J by 1 base, with 16 bases between the two germline ends. CDR1 and CDR2 from the germline V gene are SGHTA and FQGNSA. Here the CDR3 reads CASSPVGMAGTDTQYF. Written as DNA, the CDR3 is TGTGCCAGCAGCCCCGTCGGTATGGCTGGCACAGATACGCAGTATTTT.

The V gene is TRBV6-5, the J gene TRBJ2-1; 7 nucleotides line up with TRBD2. J lost 1 base, V lost 4 bases, and 4 bases had no gene match. Germline CDR1 and CDR2: MNHEY and SVGAGI. CDR3 length: 15 amino acids. The CDR3 sequence is CASSLGEGSYNEQFF. As DNA, the CDR3 is TGTGCCAGCAGTTTAGGGGAGGGGTCCTACAATGAGCAGTTCTTC.

The chain links TRBV7-2 to TRBJ2-3, with TRBD2 matching 9 bases. The CDR3 sequence is 16 residues long. The trim removed 0 bases at V and 5 bases at J, leaving 6 bases unmatched. Per the germline V gene, CDR1 is SGHTA and CDR2 is FQGNSA. CDR3 region: CASSLAAGGPVDTQYF. The CDR3 region has the DNA TGTGCCAGCAGCTTAGCGGCGGGGGGGCCGGTAGATACGCAGTATTTT.

The chain uses TRBV11-2 and TRBJ2-3, with 7 bases that match TRBD1. From germline, CDR1 is SGHAT and CDR2 FQNNGV. With 3 bases clipped from V and 0 bases from J, the junction kept 6 bases outside the gene matches. The CDR3 has 16 amino acids. Written as DNA, the CDR3 is TGTGCCAGCAGCTTCCTAGACAGGGATAGCACAGATACGCAGTATTTT. Translation gives CASSFLDRDSTDTQYF. The full variable domain, rest sourced from reference TRBV11-2 and TRBJ2-3, is EAGVAQSPRYKIIEKRQSVAFWCNPISGHATLYWYQQILGQGPKLLIQFQNNGVVDDSQLPKDRFSAERLKGVDSTLKIQPAKLEDSAVYLCASSFLDRDSTDTQYFGPGTRLTVL.